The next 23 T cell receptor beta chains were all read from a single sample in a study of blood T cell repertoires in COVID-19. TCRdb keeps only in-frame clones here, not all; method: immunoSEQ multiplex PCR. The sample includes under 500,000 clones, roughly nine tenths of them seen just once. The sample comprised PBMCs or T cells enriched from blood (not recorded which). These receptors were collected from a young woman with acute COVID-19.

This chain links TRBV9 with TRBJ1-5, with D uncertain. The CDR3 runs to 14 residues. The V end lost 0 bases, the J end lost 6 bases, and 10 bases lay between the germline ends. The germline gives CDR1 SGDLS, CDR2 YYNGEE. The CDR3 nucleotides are TGTGCCAGCAGCGTAGGAGGGTCGGCTCAGCCCCAGCATTTT. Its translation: CASSVGGSAQPQHF.

The CDR3, as DNA: TGTGCCAGCAGCCTAGAAACAGGGGACAATCAGCCCCAGCATTTT. It encodes CASSLETGDNQPQHF. V gene TRBV7-2 combines with J gene TRBJ1-5, with 7 bases that match TRBD1. V dropped 5 bases and J dropped 3; count of bases not matched to a gene: 7. Germline CDR1 SGHTA, CDR2 FQGNSA. The CDR3 is 15 residues long.

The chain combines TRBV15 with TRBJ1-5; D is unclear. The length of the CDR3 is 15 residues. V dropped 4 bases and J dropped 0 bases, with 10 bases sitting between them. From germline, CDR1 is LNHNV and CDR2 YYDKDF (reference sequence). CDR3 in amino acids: CATSTGGNSNQPQHF. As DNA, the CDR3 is TGTGCCACCAGCACGGGAGGTAATAGCAATCAGCCCCAGCATTTT.

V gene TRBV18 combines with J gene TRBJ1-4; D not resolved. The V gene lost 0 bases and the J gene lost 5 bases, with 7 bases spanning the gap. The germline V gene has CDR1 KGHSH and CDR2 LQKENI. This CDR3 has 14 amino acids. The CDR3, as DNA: TGTGCCAGCTCACCACCTGCAGTCAATGAAAAACTGTTTTTT. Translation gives CASSPPAVNEKLFF.

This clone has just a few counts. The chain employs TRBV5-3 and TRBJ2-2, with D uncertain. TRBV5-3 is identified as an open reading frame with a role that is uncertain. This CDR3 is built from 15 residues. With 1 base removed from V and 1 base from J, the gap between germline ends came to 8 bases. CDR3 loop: CARSLKRRNTGELFF. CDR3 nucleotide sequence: TGTGCCAGAAGCTTGAAACGGAGGAACACCGGGGAGCTGTTTTTT.

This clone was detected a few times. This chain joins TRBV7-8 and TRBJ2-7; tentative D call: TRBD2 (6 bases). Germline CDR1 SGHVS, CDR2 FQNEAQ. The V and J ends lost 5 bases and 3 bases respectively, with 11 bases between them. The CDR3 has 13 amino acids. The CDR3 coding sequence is TGTGCCAGCAGCCCAGTGCGGGGCTACGAGCAGTACTTC. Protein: CASSPVRGYEQYF.

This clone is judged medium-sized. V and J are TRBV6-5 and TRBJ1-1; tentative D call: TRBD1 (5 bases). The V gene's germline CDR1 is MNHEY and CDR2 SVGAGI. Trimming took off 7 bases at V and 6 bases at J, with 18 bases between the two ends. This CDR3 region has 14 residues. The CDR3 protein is CASTGGTDYAEAFF. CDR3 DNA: TGTGCCAGCACTGGGGGGACCGACTATGCTGAAGCTTTCTTT.

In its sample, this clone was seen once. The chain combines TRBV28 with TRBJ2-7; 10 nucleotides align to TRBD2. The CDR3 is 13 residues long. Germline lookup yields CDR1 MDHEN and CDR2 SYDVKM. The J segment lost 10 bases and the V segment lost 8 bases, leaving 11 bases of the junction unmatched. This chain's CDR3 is CASSSGLAGGQYF. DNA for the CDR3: TGTGCCAGCTCGTCGGGTTTAGCGGGAGGACAGTACTTC.

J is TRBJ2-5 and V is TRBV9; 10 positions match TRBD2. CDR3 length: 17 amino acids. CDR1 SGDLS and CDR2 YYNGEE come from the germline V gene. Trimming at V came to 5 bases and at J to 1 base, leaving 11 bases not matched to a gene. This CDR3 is CASSDFPIAGGQETQYF. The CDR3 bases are TGTGCCAGCAGTGACTTCCCTATAGCGGGGGGCCAAGAGACCCAGTACTTC. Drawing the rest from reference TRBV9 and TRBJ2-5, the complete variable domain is DSGVTQTPKHLITATGQRVTLRCSPRSGDLSVYWYQQSLDQGLQFLIQYYNGEERAKGNILERFSAQQFPDLHSELNLSSLELGDSALYFCASSDFPIAGGQETQYFGPGTRLLVL.

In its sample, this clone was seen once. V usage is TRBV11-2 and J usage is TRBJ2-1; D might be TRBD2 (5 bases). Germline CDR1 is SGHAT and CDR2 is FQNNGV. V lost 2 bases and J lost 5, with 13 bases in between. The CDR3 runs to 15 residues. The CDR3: CASSLPRTRNNEQFF. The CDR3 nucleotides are TGTGCCAGCAGCTTACCACGGACTCGAAACAATGAGCAGTTCTTC.

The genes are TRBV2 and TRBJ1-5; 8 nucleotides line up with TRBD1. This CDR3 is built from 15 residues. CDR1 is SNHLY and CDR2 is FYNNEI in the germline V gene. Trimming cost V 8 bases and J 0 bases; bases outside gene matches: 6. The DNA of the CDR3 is TGTGCCAGCCAACAGGGGGGATATAGCAATCAGCCCCAGCATTTT. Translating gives CASQQGGYSNQPQHF.

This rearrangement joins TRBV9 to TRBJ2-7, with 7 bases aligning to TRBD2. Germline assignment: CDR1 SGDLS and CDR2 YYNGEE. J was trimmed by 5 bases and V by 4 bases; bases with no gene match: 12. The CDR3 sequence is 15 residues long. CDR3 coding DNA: TGTGCCAGCAGCCTTTGGGGGGGTAGTGTAGACGAGCAGTACTTC. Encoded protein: CASSLWGGSVDEQYF.

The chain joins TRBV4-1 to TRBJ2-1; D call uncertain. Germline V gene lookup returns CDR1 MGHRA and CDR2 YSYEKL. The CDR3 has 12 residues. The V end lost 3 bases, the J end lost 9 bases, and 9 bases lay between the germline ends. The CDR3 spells CASSHGGSEQFF. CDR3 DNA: TGCGCCAGCAGCCATGGCGGATCTGAGCAGTTCTTC.

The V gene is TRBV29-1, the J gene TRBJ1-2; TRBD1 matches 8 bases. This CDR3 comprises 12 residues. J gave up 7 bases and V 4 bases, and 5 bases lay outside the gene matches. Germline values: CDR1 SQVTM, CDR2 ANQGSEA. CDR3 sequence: CSVVSGGGGYTF. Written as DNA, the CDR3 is TGCAGCGTTGTTTCAGGGGGCGGTGGCTACACCTTC.

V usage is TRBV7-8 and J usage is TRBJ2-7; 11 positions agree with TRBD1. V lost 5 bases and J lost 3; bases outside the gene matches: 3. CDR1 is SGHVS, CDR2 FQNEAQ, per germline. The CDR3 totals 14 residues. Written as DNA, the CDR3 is TGTGCCAGCAGCCCGGGGACAGGGGGCTACGAGCAGTACTTC. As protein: CASSPGTGGYEQYF.

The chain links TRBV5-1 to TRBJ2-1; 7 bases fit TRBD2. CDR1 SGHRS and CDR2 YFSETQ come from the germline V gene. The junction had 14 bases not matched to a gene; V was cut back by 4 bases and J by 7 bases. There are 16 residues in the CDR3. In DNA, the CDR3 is TGCGCCAGCAGCCCTAAGTCACCGGGAGGATTTAATGAGCAGTTCTTC. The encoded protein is CASSPKSPGGFNEQFF. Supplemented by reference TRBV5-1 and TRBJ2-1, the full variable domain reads KAGVTQTPRYLIKTRGQQVTLSCSPISGHRSVSWYQQTPGQGLQFLFEYFSETQRNKGNFPGRFSGRQFSNSRSEMNVSTLELGDSALYLCASSPKSPGGFNEQFFGPGTRLTVL.

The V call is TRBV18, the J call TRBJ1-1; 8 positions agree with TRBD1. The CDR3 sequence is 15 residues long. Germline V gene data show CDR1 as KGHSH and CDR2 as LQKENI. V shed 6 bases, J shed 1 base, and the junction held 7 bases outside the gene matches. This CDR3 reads CASSPTGTGNTEAFF. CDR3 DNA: TGTGCCAGCTCGCCGACCGGGACAGGGAACACTGAAGCTTTCTTT.

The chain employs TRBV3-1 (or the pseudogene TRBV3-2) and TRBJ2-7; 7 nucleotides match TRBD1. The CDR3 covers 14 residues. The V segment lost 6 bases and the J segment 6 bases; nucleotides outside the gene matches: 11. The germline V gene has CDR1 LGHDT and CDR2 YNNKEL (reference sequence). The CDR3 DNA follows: TGTGCCAGCAGATCACAGGGGAGTGGGCCCGAGCAGTACTTC. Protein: CASRSQGSGPEQYF.

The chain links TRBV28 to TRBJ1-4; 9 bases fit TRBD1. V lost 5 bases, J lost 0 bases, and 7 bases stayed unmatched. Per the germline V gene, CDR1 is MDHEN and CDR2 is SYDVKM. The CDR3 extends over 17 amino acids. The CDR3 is CASSLRQGVATNEKLFF. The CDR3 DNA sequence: TGTGCCAGCAGTCTGCGACAGGGGGTGGCAACTAATGAAAAACTGTTTTTT.

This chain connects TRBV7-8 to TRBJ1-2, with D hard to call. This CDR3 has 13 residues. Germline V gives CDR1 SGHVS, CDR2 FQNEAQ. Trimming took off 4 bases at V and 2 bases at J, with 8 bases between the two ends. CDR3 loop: CASSSTENYGYTF. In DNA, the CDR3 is TGTGCCAGCAGCTCTACAGAAAACTATGGCTACACCTTC.

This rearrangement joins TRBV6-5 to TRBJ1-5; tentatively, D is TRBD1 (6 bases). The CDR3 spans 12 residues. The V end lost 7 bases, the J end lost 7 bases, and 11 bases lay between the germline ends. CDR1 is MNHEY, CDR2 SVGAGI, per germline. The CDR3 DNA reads TGTGCCAGCACAGGGGCTGGGCAGCCCCAGCATTTT. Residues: CASTGAGQPQHF.

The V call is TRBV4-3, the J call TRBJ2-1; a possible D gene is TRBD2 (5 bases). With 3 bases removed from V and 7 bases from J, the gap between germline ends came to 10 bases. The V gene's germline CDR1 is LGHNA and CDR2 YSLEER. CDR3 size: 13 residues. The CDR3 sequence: CASSQELGNEQFF. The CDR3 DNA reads TGCGCCAGCAGCCAGGAACTAGGGAATGAGCAGTTCTTC.

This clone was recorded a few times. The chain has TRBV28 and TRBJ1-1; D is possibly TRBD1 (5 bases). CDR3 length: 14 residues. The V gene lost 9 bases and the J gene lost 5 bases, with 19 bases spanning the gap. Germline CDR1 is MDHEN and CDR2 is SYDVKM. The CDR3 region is CASKRRGERTEAFF. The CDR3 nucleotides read TGTGCCAGTAAACGGAGGGGAGAGAGGACTGAAGCTTTCTTT.